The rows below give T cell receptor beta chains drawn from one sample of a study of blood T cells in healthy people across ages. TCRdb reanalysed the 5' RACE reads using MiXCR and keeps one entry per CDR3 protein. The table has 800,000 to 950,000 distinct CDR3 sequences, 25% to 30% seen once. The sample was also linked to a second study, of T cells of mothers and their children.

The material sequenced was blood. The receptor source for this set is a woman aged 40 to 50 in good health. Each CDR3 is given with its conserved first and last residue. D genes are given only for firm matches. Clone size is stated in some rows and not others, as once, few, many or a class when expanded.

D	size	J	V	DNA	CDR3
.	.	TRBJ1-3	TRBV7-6	TGTGCCAGCAGCTTAGCAGCGGGCAGGGGTCTCGGAAACACCATATATTTT	CASSLAAGRGLGNTIYF
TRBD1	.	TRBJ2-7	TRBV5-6	TGTGCCAGCAGATCTGGACAGGGCCGATTCTACGAGCAGTACTTC	CASRSGQGRFYEQYF
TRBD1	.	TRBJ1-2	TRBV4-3	TGCGCCAGCAGCCAGAGGACAGGGGGCCAGACGAACTATGGCTACACCTTC	CASSQRTGGQTNYGYTF
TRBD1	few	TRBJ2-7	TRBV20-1	TGCAGTCATGCCGACCGACAGGGATTCGTGTACGAGCAGTACTTC	CSHADRQGFVYEQYF
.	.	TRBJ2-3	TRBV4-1	TGCGCCAGCAGCCAAGATGCCCCAGGGGATACGCAGTATTTT	CASSQDAPGDTQYF
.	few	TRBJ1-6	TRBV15	TGTGCCACCAGGGGCCGCTACCCCAATTCACCCCTCCACTTT	CATRGRYPNSPLHF
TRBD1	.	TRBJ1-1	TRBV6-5	TGTGCCAGCAGTTACCTCTCAGGGGGCGGAACTGAAGCTTTCTTT	CASSYLSGGGTEAFF
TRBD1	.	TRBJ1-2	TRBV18	TGTGCCAGCTCATCGGACAGGGTCGACGGCTACACCTTC	CASSSDRVDGYTF
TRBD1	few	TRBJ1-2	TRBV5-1	TGCGCCAGCAGGCCCGGGACAGTGACTAACTATGGCTACACCTTC	CASRPGTVTNYGYTF
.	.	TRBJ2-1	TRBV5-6	TGTGCCAGCAGCTTGGTGTTTGAGGCACGGAAAAGCTCCTACAATGAGCAGTTCTTC	CASSLVFEARKSSYNEQFF
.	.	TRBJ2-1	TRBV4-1	TGCGCCAGCAGCCAAGGTCGCCGGGTCAATGAGCAGTTCTTC	CASSQGRRVNEQFF
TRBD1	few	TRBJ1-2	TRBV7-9	TGTGCCAGCAGCCCACAATTGAGGGCAGGGGGATATGGCTACACCTTC	CASSPQLRAGGYGYTF
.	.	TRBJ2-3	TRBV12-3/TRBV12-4	TGTGCCAGCAGTTTAGGGGGAACCGCAGATACGCAGTATTTT	CASSLGGTADTQYF
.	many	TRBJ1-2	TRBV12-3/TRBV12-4	TGTGCCAGCAGTTTGATAACCCAGGGTCATGGCTACACCTTC	CASSLITQGHGYTF
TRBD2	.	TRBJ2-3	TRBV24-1	TGTGCCACCAGACCAGCGGGGAGCACAGATACGCAGTATTTT	CATRPAGSTDTQYF
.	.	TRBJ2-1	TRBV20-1	TGCAGTGCTAGGCCCGGGGGTCGGGACAATGAGCAGTTCTTC	CSARPGGRDNEQFF
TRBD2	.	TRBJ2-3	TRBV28	TGTGCCAGCAGTTCTTGGACTAGCGGGAGGATCCACTCAGATACGCAGTATTTT	CASSSWTSGRIHSDTQYF
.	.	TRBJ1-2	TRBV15	TGTGCCACCAGCAGGATGGGTAACTATGGCCACACCTTC	CATSRMGNYGHTF
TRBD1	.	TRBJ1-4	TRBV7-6	TGTGCCAGCAGCCACCGACAGGGGGCAACTAATGAAAAACTGTTTTTT	CASSHRQGATNEKLFF
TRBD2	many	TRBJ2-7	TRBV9	TGTGCCAGCAGCCCAAGACTAGCGGGGAGCTCCTACGAGCAGTACTTC	CASSPRLAGSSYEQYF
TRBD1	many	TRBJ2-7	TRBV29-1	TGCAGCGTGGGGGACAGGGTGGGAGAGCAGTACTTC	CSVGDRVGEQYF
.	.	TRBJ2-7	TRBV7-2	TGTGCCAGCAGGTCGGACAGCTTCTACGAGCAGTACTTC	CASRSDSFYEQYF
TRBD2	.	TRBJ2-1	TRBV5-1	TGCGCCAGCGGCTCCAGCTCTAGCGGGGTAGACAATGAGCAGTTCTTC	CASGSSSSGVDNEQFF
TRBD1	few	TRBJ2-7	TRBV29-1	TGCAGCGTTCGACAGGGGGCGACTCTCTCTTCCTACGAGCAGTACTTC	CSVRQGATLSSYEQYF
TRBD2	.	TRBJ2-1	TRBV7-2	TGTGCCAGCAGCTTAGGTATGAGCAGCGGGGGGGCCAACAATGAGCAGTTCTTC	CASSLGMSSGGANNEQFF
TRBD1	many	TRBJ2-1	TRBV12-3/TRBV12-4	TGTGCCAGCAGTTTAAGAGGGGACAGGTCGGATGAGCAGTTCTTC	CASSLRGDRSDEQFF
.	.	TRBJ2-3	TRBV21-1	TGTGCCAGCAGCAACCCCGGGACTAGTCCTAGCACAGATACGCAGTATTTT	CASSNPGTSPSTDTQYF
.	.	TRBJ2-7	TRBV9	TGTGCCAGCAGCCTCAGGGGCTTACTGGGGAACGAGCAGTACTTC	CASSLRGLLGNEQYF
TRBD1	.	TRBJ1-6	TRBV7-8	TGTGCCAGCAGCTCGCAACAGGGGAGTAATTCACCCCTCCACTTT	CASSSQQGSNSPLHF
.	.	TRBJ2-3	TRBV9	TGTGCCAGCAGCGTAGGTGGGCGGGGTCCCCCCGCAGATACGCAGTATTTT	CASSVGGRGPPADTQYF
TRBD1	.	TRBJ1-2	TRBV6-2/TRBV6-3	TGTGCCAGCAGTCCCAGTGCCTCGGGACAGGGGAGGAAGGATGGCTACACCTTC	CASSPSASGQGRKDGYTF
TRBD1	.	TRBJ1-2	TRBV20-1	TGCAGTGCATACGGACAGGGCGGCTATGGCTACACCTTC	CSAYGQGGYGYTF
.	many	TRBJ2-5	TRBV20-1	TGCAGTGCTACGGGTCCTCTAGAGAGCTCCCAGTACTTC	CSATGPLESSQYF